These T cell receptor beta chains were read from a single sample in a study of OX40 agonist ivuxolimab in advanced cancers. Assay: immunoSEQ multiplex PCR; the TCRdb copy retains only in-frame clones and omits some. This table holds about 79,000 clones, about 91% found once. The sequencing here drew on CD4+ or CD8+ T cells sorted from blood, taken in a trial of the OX40 agonist ivuxolimab. Receptors were obtained from an adult with an advanced solid tumor such as melanoma, head and neck, liver or kidney cancer. Both conserved end residues are part of each CDR3. A D gene is named only where the DNA matches it firmly. Some rows mark clone size as missing; the rest say once, few, many or name a class of expanded clone.

TRBJ1-1,NA,NA,TRBV27,TGTGCCAGCAGTTACAGGTCGCTTGGGTGGAACACTGAAGCTTTCTTT,CASSYRSLGWNTEAFF
TRBJ1-5,NA,few,TRBV6-1,TGTGCCAGCAGTTTTAGCAATCAGCCCCAGCATTTT,CASSFSNQPQHF
TRBJ2-3,NA,NA,TRBV5-4,TGTGCCAGCTCCGCCAGGGATAGTGATACGCAGTATTTT,CASSARDSDTQYF
TRBJ2-2,NA,NA,TRBV5-6,TGTGCCAGCAGCCGGCCCTCTGGGGGCACCGGGGAGCTGTTTTTT,CASSRPSGGTGELFF
TRBJ2-3,NA,NA,TRBV7-3,TGTGCCAGCAGCTTAAAGGGCAGGAGTACTAGCACAGATACGCAGTATTTT,CASSLKGRSTSTDTQYF
TRBJ2-1,NA,NA,TRBV18,TGTGCCAGCTCACCGATCCGAGGAGGTGAGCAGTTCTTC,CASSPIRGGEQFF
TRBJ2-2,TRBD2,NA,TRBV15,TGTGCCACCAGCAGAGTCCCGGGACTAGCGGGGGGCGCGAACACCGGGGAGCTGTTTTTT,CATSRVPGLAGGANTGELFF
TRBJ2-7,NA,NA,TRBV19,TGTGCCAGTAGTTATGGGGGACCCAGCTCCTACGAGCAGTACTTC,CASSYGGPSSYEQYF
TRBJ1-5,NA,NA,TRBV5-1,TGCGCCAGCAGCTCAGGACCGAGCAATCAGCCCCAGCATTTT,CASSSGPSNQPQHF
TRBJ1-1,NA,NA,TRBV19,TGTGCCAGTAGTCCGTCCAACAGGGTGGGCACTGAAGCTTTCTTT,CASSPSNRVGTEAFF
TRBJ2-1,NA,NA,TRBV4-1,TGCGCCAGCAGCCAAGTTTCCAGGGTAAATGAGCAGTTCTTC,CASSQVSRVNEQFF
TRBJ2-7,NA,NA,TRBV19,TGTGCCAGTAGCCCCCGGAGGGAGGCGCTCGGTGACGAGCAGTACTTC,CASSPRREALGDEQYF
TRBJ1-2,TRBD1,NA,TRBV28,TGTGCCAGCAGTTTAAGGGGGCGGTACTATGGCTACACCTTC,CASSLRGRYYGYTF
TRBJ2-7,NA,once,TRBV10-3,TGTGCCATCAGTGAGAGACAGGCCCCCTACGAGCAGTACTTC,CAISERQAPYEQYF
TRBJ2-5,NA,NA,TRBV7-8,TGTGCCAGCAGCTTCTATGGTCAAGAGACCCAGTACTTC,CASSFYGQETQYF
TRBJ2-1,NA,once,TRBV10-1,TGCGCCAGCAGTGTTTCCCCATACAATGAGCAGTTCTTC,CASSVSPYNEQFF
TRBJ1-1,TRBD1,NA,TRBV9,TGTGCCAGCAGCCCGACAGGGGGCTTTAACACTGAAGCTTTCTTT,CASSPTGGFNTEAFF
TRBJ2-1,TRBD1,NA,TRBV7-8,TGTGCCAGCAGCAAGAGCACCGGGACAGGGGTCTCCAATGAGCAGTTCTTC,CASSKSTGTGVSNEQFF
TRBJ2-4,NA,NA,TRBV15,TGTGCCACCAGCGGAGGGGGTAAACCTCTAGCCAAAAACATTCAGTACTTC,CATSGGGKPLAKNIQYF
TRBJ2-3,TRBD2,NA,TRBV28,TGTGCCAGCAGCCTTCTAGCGGGAGGTACAGATACGCAGTATTTT,CASSLLAGGTDTQYF
TRBJ1-4,NA,few,TRBV29-1,TGCAGCGTTGAAGTCTGGGGTGAAAAACTGTTTTTT,CSVEVWGEKLFF
TRBJ2-7,TRBD2,NA,TRBV2,TGTGCCAGCAGTGGACTAGCGGGAGTATCCTACGAGCAGTACTTC,CASSGLAGVSYEQYF
TRBJ2-1,TRBD1,NA,TRBV7-3,TGTGCCAGCAGCTCTTACAGGGGCAATGAGCAGTTCTTC,CASSSYRGNEQFF
TRBJ2-1,TRBD2,NA,TRBV11-2,TGTGCCAGCAGACAATCCGGGACTAGCGGGAACAATGAGCAGTTCTTC,CASRQSGTSGNNEQFF
TRBJ2-1,TRBD2,NA,TRBV7-9,TGTGCCAGCAGCCGAGGGACTAGCGGGAGTCTGGCCAATGAGCAGTTCTTC,CASSRGTSGSLANEQFF
TRBJ2-5,TRBD2,NA,TRBV5-1,TGCGCCAGCAGCACAACTAGCGGGAGGCGAGAGACCCAGTACTTC,CASSTTSGRRETQYF
TRBJ2-3,TRBD2,NA,TRBV5-1,TGCGCCAGCGGTAGCGGGAGCACAGATACGCAGTATTTT,CASGSGSTDTQYF
TRBJ2-3,NA,NA,TRBV7-6,TGTGCCAGCAGCTTAGCGGACGGTAGCACAGATACGCAGTATTTT,CASSLADGSTDTQYF
TRBJ2-2,NA,NA,TRBV19,TGTGCCAGTGGACAGACGAACACCGGGGAGCTGTTTTTT,CASGQTNTGELFF
TRBJ2-1,NA,NA,TRBV2,TGTGCCAGCAGTGAAGCGTTGATCAGTAGTTACAATGAGCAGTTCTTC,CASSEALISSYNEQFF
TRBJ2-5,NA,few,TRBV5-4,TGTGCCAGCAGCTCCGGACGGTACCAAGAGACCCAGTACTTC,CASSSGRYQETQYF
TRBJ2-7,TRBD1,NA,TRBV30,TGTGCCTGGGCCGTTGCGGTGACAGGGACCTACGAGCAGTACTTC,CAWAVAVTGTYEQYF
TRBJ2-7,TRBD2,NA,TRBV13,TGTGCCAGCAGCTTTAGTCGTAGCGGGACGAAAGAGCAGTACTTC,CASSFSRSGTKEQYF
TRBJ2-3,TRBD2,NA,TRBV6-4,TGTGCCAGCAGTGACTTCCCCGGGAGGGGAGATACGCAGTATTTT,CASSDFPGRGDTQYF
TRBJ2-1,TRBD1,NA,TRBV28,TGTGCCAGCACCTACCCGAGACAGGGGACATCCAATGAGCAGTTCTTC,CASTYPRQGTSNEQFF